The rows below give T cell receptor beta chains drawn from one sample of a study of tumor-infiltrating lymphocytes in primary liver carcinoma. TCRdb re-called the multiplex PCR reads with MiXCR, one entry per CDR3 protein. The sample lists 250,000 to 400,000 distinct CDR3 sequences, less than 75% occurring once. The sample taken for sequencing was peripheral blood. These receptor sequences come from a man in his forties with primary liver carcinoma and hepatitis B virus infection. CDR3s leave out the opening cysteine and the closing phenylalanine or tryptophan. The order of the fields is J gene, V gene, D gene, CDR3 protein. A D gene is named only where the DNA matches it firmly.

J: TRBJ1-1
V: TRBV4-1
D: .
CDR3: ASSPIATSSLNTEAF

J: TRBJ2-7
V: TRBV10-3
D: TRBD1
CDR3: ATSGTDYEQY

J: TRBJ2-2
V: TRBV12-3/TRBV12-4
D: .
CDR3: ASSLDRILGGAGELF

J: TRBJ2-7
V: TRBV4-1
D: TRBD1
CDR3: ASSQDRGSYELY

J: TRBJ2-7
V: TRBV4-1
D: .
CDR3: ATSQASGQGPGEQY

J: TRBJ2-3
V: TRBV9
D: TRBD1
CDR3: ASSVRGQRVIADTHY

J: TRBJ2-2
V: TRBV6-2/TRBV6-3
D: .
CDR3: ASSFLAVGELF

J: TRBJ2-5
V: TRBV6-2/TRBV6-3
D: .
CDR3: ASRGNNEQY

J: TRBJ1-6
V: TRBV5-4
D: .
CDR3: ASSPAGGLTNSPLH

J: TRBJ2-1
V: TRBV11-2
D: TRBD1
CDR3: ASSLVALPGQGRDNEQF

J: TRBJ1-6
V: TRBV29-1
D: .
CDR3: SVHGQVNSPLH

J: TRBJ2-1
V: TRBV21-1
D: .
CDR3: ASMPPSYNEQF

J: TRBJ2-7
V: TRBV30
D: .
CDR3: AWSERVNEQY

J: TRBJ2-7
V: TRBV29-1
D: .
CDR3: SVQTGEGRSYEQY

J: TRBJ2-7
V: TRBV30
D: .
CDR3: AWGPIGRRDYEQY

J: TRBJ1-5
V: TRBV19
D: .
CDR3: ASRINRDGRNQPQH

J: TRBJ2-5
V: TRBV29-1
D: .
CDR3: RAEEGGQETQY

J: TRBJ1-1
V: TRBV29-1
D: .
CDR3: CVEDPLRGTYEAF

J: TRBJ2-1
V: TRBV5-8
D: TRBD1
CDR3: ASCLTGGEQF

J: TRBJ2-7
V: TRBV6-1
D: .
CDR3: ASSPIGETYEQY

J: TRBJ2-3
V: TRBV28
D: TRBD1
CDR3: ASSLGPQGAYTDTQY

J: TRBJ2-5
V: TRBV5-4
D: .
CDR3: ASSTPRGTETQY

J: TRBJ2-2
V: TRBV7-8
D: .
CDR3: ANSPSPAGELF

J: TRBJ2-3
V: TRBV23-1
D: .
CDR3: ASSQSKGGSTDTQY

J: TRBJ2-3
V: TRBV4-2
D: .
CDR3: ASSQDLDTQY

J: TRBJ2-7
V: TRBV4-2
D: TRBD2
CDR3: ASSQEGIAGYEQY

J: TRBJ2-7
V: TRBV7-3
D: TRBD2
CDR3: ASSLRGGLAGGYEQY

J: TRBJ2-1
V: TRBV6-5
D: TRBD2
CDR3: ASTLTSGTVQF

J: TRBJ2-7
V: TRBV5-1
D: TRBD1
CDR3: ASSVGTAYEQY

J: TRBJ2-7
V: TRBV5-1
D: .
CDR3: ASSLVPPTLGGELY

J: TRBJ2-7
V: TRBV10-3
D: .
CDR3: AIRNLSSPDGQY

J: TRBJ2-5
V: TRBV29-1
D: TRBD2
CDR3: SADQAGVGETQY

J: TRBJ2-1
V: TRBV6-2/TRBV6-3
D: TRBD2
CDR3: ANSYRNSGSSYNEQF

J: TRBJ2-1
V: TRBV4-1
D: TRBD2
CDR3: ASSQREGPSEQF

J: TRBJ2-5
V: TRBV6-6
D: .
CDR3: ASSTGIWETQY

J: TRBJ2-7
V: TRBV12-3/TRBV12-4
D: .
CDR3: ASSLGVGGPYEQY

J: TRBJ1-1
V: TRBV18
D: .
CDR3: ASSPQGGGGTEAF

J: TRBJ2-7
V: TRBV6-1
D: .
CDR3: TSSPTSGGERY

J: TRBJ2-2
V: TRBV6-1
D: TRBD1
CDR3: ASSDDRGSNTRELF

J: TRBJ2-2
V: TRBV6-5
D: TRBD1
CDR3: ASSGDRAVGELF

J: TRBJ2-7
V: TRBV29-1
D: .
CDR3: SVVRGGFTSYEQY

J: TRBJ1-1
V: TRBV13
D: .
CDR3: ASSLGRRVVLNTEAF

J: TRBJ2-2
V: TRBV29-1
D: .
CDR3: SVRTGTVNAGELF

J: TRBJ1-4
V: TRBV5-1
D: .
CDR3: ASSAYGGNEKLF

J: TRBJ2-3
V: TRBV11-2
D: .
CDR3: ASSSILARTDTQY

J: TRBJ1-1
V: TRBV6-6
D: .
CDR3: ASALGQASTEAF

J: TRBJ1-5
V: TRBV28
D: .
CDR3: ASRLEGDQLPQH

J: TRBJ2-1
V: TRBV29-1
D: TRBD1
CDR3: SVTGQGADNKQF

J: TRBJ2-1
V: TRBV10-3
D: .
CDR3: AITGRGGTSYNEHF

J: TRBJ1-2
V: TRBV11-2
D: .
CDR3: ASSADMFNGYT